The 5 T cell receptor beta chains given below trace back to one sample, sequenced in a study of blood T cell repertoires in COVID-19 (dated by TCRdb to 2019 to 2021). The library was built by means of the immunoSEQ multiplex PCR assay. TCRdb stores this immuneACCESS table with in-frame sequences only. Part of the clones is absent; in the studies checked, under half of the shortfall reflects unresolved V genes, and no reason is known for the rest. The sample table records approximately 150,000 clones; roughly 90% of these occur just once. The ten biggest clones cover 1.5% to 2% of the sample. The specimen was peripheral blood. The receptors originated from a man aged 70 or older with acute or convalescent COVID-19.

The V and J genes are TRBV27 and TRBJ2-5, with 10 bases that match TRBD1. The trim removed 6 bases at V and 9 bases at J, leaving 13 bases unmatched. The germline gives CDR1 MNHEY, CDR2 SMNVEV (reference sequence). This CDR3 has 15 residues. CDR3 in DNA: TGTGCCAGCAGCCCCGTCCGGGACAGGGGCGGGTCCCAGTACTTC. This codes for CASSPVRDRGGSQYF.

With respect to this clone: At one boundary the junction diverges from the germline segment, which might be a read error. V is TRBV30 and J is TRBJ1-5; 7 bases map to TRBD1. Germline lookup yields CDR1 GTSNPN and CDR2 SVGIG (reference sequence). This CDR3 contains 15 residues. CDR3 DNA sequence: TGTGCCTGGAGTTCCGGGACAGCAAGCAGTCAGCCCCAGCATTTT. As protein: CAWSSGTASSQPQHF. The full variable domain, rest sourced from reference TRBV30 and TRBJ1-5, is SQTIHQWPATLVQPVGSPLSLECTVEGTSNPNLYWYRQAAGRGLQLLFYSVGIGQISSEVPQNLSASRPQDRQFILSSKKLLLSDSGFYLCAWSSGTASSQPQHFGDGTRLSIL.

The chain joins TRBV18 to TRBJ1-2; possible D gene TRBD1, 6 bases. The germline V gene has CDR1 KGHSH and CDR2 LQKENI. This CDR3 comprises 14 residues. Trimming shortened V by 3 bases and J by 6 bases, and 14 bases separated the two germline ends. CDR3 coding DNA: TGTGCCAGCTCACCGCAGCAGGGGTTCGATGGCTACACCTTC. The encoded protein is CASSPQQGFDGYTF.

The rearrangement uses TRBV7-9 and TRBJ2-7, with D unclear. Between the trimmed V and J ends, which lost 5 bases and 2 bases, there was a span of 13 bases. The CDR3 is made up of 14 amino acids. Germline-derived CDR1 and CDR2 are SEHNR and FQNEAQ (reference sequence). The CDR3: CASSRDDGAYEQYF. The CDR3 DNA sequence: TGTGCCAGCAGCCGAGATGACGGAGCCTACGAGCAGTACTTC.

The V call is TRBV28, the J call TRBJ2-3; 9 positions agree with TRBD2. CDR1 is MDHEN and CDR2 is SYDVKM in the germline V gene. With 2 bases clipped from V and 0 bases from J, the junction kept 9 bases outside the gene matches. This CDR3 is 18 amino acids long. The CDR3 region has the DNA TGTGCCAGCAGTTTAAATAGCGGGGGAACCTCAAGCACAGATACGCAGTATTTT. Its protein is CASSLNSGGTSSTDTQYF.